This T cell receptor beta chain is from a study of blood T cell repertoires in COVID-19. The overall study: Samples taken during acute and convalescent COVID-19 were collected in the United States, Italy and Spain.

In the original workflow: Estimated nucleated cell counts came from reference gene primer amplification. This table comes from immunoSEQ multiplex PCR, and its TCRdb copy is limited to in-frame clones, with some not included. V and J calls and clone size are copied from that table; D and trimming were computed from the DNA. The sample gives 150,000 or so clones, roughly 90% of which show up once; about 6.3% is in the top ten. Residents of under 25 US areas, aged roughly 18 to 89 years, made up the participants. Among Cohort 3 donors, those recovered had two negative PCRs, clearance, or symptom resolution. The ends were cut back, 2 bases at V and 4 bases at J, with 8 bases in the middle. Germline CDR1 reads MNHEY; CDR2 reads SVGAGI. This CDR3 region has 13 residues.

This chain connects TRBV6-5 to TRBJ1-2, with TRBD1 as a possible D gene (6 bases). The TCR sequence derives from a woman in her forties or fifties who had recovered from COVID-19. Sequencing input: PBMCs or T cells enriched from blood (not recorded which). The CDR3 DNA reads as TGTGCCAGCAGTTACGGACAGCTCTATGGCTACACCTTC. This gives the protein CASSYGQLYGYTF.